This T cell receptor (beta chain) was identified during a study of blood T cell repertoires in COVID-19. Using immunoSEQ multiplex PCR, the repertoire was profiled, and TCRdb retains in-frame clones only, with some absent. The sample yields about 160,000 clones, 70% to 85% seen once. The CDR3 extends over 13 amino acids. Germline CDR1 is MNHEY and CDR2 is SVGAGI. V was cut by 7 bases and J by 1 base, with 5 bases left in between. The TCR sequence derives from a woman aged 40 to 49 with COVID-19, enrolled during active disease. The genes are TRBV6-5 and TRBJ1-6; D is unresolved. What was sequenced was peripheral blood. CDR3 in amino acids: CASMSSYNSPLHF. The CDR3 DNA reads as TGTGCCAGCATGTCTTCCTATAATTCACCCCTCCACTTT.